This T cell receptor (beta chain) came from a study of T cells after yellow fever vaccination. Study summary: Low-cell-number fractions underwent preparation using SMART-Seq v4 Ultra Low Input.

CDR1 ENHRY and CDR2 SYGVKD come from the germline V gene. The CDR3 extends over 13 amino acids. Trimming took 6 bases from V and 5 from J, leaving 13 bases between them. Overall study findings and caveats: Of the clonotypes, a small share occurred in both CD4 and CD8 compartments.

5'RACE template switching produced TCR cDNA carrying a universal primer site and UMIs. Each CDR3 protein gets one entry after TCRdb re-called the 5' RACE reads with MiXCR. Of hundreds of thousands of distinct CDR3 sequences listed, roughly 13% are singletons. This clonotype was counted between two and nine times. Its antigen is currently unknown. The material was PBMCs, obtained on the day of the yellow fever booster vaccination. The receptor was derived from a man younger than 45 who received the YFV17D yellow fever vaccine. This chain uses TRBV10-3 with TRBJ2-5; D gene unclear. The CDR3 sequence: CAIRVGIGETQYF. The CDR3 nucleotides read TGTGCCATCAGGGTAGGCATTGGCGAGACCCAGTACTTC.